This TCR beta chain emerged from a study of Graves' ophthalmopathy and Graves' hyperthyroidism. The germline CDR1 and CDR2 sequences are DFQATT and SNEGSKA (reference sequence). V gave up 4 bases and J gave up 4 bases, with 10 bases separating them. The CDR3 is 12 amino acids. In its sample, this clonotype was seen many times. The authors amplified TCR beta CDR3 regions from RNA transcripts. RT-PCR in the first round used HTBI primers; a second-round multiplex PCR followed. One entry per CDR3 protein, called by TCRdb with MiXCR from the multiplex PCR reads. In the table there are 1 million to 1.3 million distinct CDR3 sequences, about 35% of which are singletons.

V is TRBV20-1 and J is TRBJ1-1, with TRBD1 as a possible D gene (5 bases). The source material was peripheral blood or thyroid tissue (not recorded which). This TCR was sampled from an adult man with Graves' hyperthyroidism. The CDR3 loop is CSATGQRTEAFF. The CDR3 coding sequence is TGCAGTGCTACGGGGCAGCGCACTGAAGCTTTCTTT.